These 18 T cell receptor beta chains were all obtained from the same sample, sequenced in a study of CD8+ T cells in alopecia areata. Extraction and reverse transcription of RNA yielded cDNA as the sequencing template. The data were produced by immunoSEQ multiplex PCR, yet TCRdb's version contains in-frame clones alone and is incomplete. The repertoire holds fewer than 350,000 clones, with 55% to 75% as singletons. Treatment: oral pan-JAK inhibitor, 5-10 mg twice daily. The sequencing used CD4+ T cells sorted from blood, collected at week 24, from a patient treated with tofacitinib. The receptors shown here come from a human donor with alopecia areata.

The gene calls are TRBV4-1 and TRBJ2-3; 10 nucleotides agree with TRBD2. V lost 2 bases to trimming and J lost 7 bases; unmatched junction nucleotides: 12. The V gene's germline CDR1 is MGHRA and CDR2 YSYEKL. This CDR3 has 17 residues. The CDR3 nucleotides read TGCGCCAGCAGCCAAACCCGCGCCGGAGCGGGGGGGAATACGCAGTATTTT. This sequence encodes CASSQTRAGAGGNTQYF.

In this sample, this clone turned up a few times. V is TRBV4-3 and J is TRBJ2-1; 11 nucleotides agree with TRBD2. Germline V lookup: CDR1 LGHNA, CDR2 YSLEER. The CDR3 has 13 residues. The ends lost 4 bases at V and 12 bases at J; junction bases unmatched: 5. CDR3 sequence reads: CASSRAGLAGQFF. CDR3 DNA sequence: TGCGCCAGCAGCCGGGCTGGACTAGCGGGGCAGTTCTTC.

In its sample, this clone was seen a few times. V gene TRBV11-2 combines with J gene TRBJ2-1, with 7 bases matching TRBD1. J lost 7 bases, V lost 5 bases, and 2 bases had no gene match. This CDR3 is 12 amino acids long. Germline CDR1 reads SGHAT; CDR2 reads FQNNGV. The CDR3 here is CASSTQGNEQFF. The CDR3 bases are TGTGCCAGCAGCACACAGGGGAATGAGCAGTTCTTC.

This clone has only one observation. CDR3 in DNA: TGCGCCAGCAGCTTGGACGGACAGGGTGGGGCTGAAGCTTTCTTT. Its translation: CASSLDGQGGAEAFF. V usage is TRBV5-1 and J usage is TRBJ1-1, with 8 nucleotides matching TRBD1. CDR3 length: 15 residues. The ends lost 0 bases at V and 6 bases at J; junction bases unmatched: 7. The germline V gene has CDR1 SGHRS and CDR2 YFSETQ.

V and J are TRBV4-2 and TRBJ1-2, with 11 positions matching TRBD1. Germline CDR1 and CDR2: LGHNA and YNFKEQ. With 5 bases clipped from V and 5 bases from J, the junction kept 4 bases outside the gene matches. This CDR3 is built from 14 residues. CDR3 bases: TGTGCCAGCAGCGGCGGACAGGGGGCGTATGGCTACACCTTC. It specifies CASSGGQGAYGYTF.

The chain joins TRBV5-1 to TRBJ2-1; 9 bases are shared with TRBD1. Germline V gene data show CDR1 as SGHRS and CDR2 as YFSETQ. Unmatched junction bases numbered 5, after V lost 2 bases and J lost 5 bases. CDR3 size: 15 residues. The CDR3 region is CASSLTGQGHNEQFF. The CDR3 nucleotides read TGCGCCAGCAGCTTAACGGGACAGGGTCACAATGAGCAGTTCTTC.

The rearrangement joins TRBV25-1 to TRBJ2-7, with 9 bases that match TRBD2. V dropped 7 bases and J dropped 1; count of bases not matched to a gene: 8. CDR3 length equals 15 residues. CDR1 is MGHDK, CDR2 SYGVNS, per germline. The CDR3 protein is CASKQTGLASYEQYF. DNA of the CDR3: TGTGCCAGCAAACAAACGGGACTAGCTTCCTACGAGCAGTACTTC.

The genes are TRBV28 and TRBJ1-2; the D gene is possibly TRBD1 (5 bases). Trimming removed 3 bases at V and 2 bases at J, with 13 bases between. CDR1 and CDR2 (germline): MDHEN, SYDVKM. This CDR3 is built from 15 residues. The CDR3 loop reads CASSFGDPLNYGYTF. The DNA for the CDR3 is TGTGCCAGCAGTTTCGGGGACCCTTTAAACTATGGCTACACCTTC.

The table lists this clone with a few counts. V and J are TRBV2 and TRBJ2-6; D is unresolved. This CDR3 is built from 16 residues. Germline V lookup: CDR1 SNHLY, CDR2 FYNNEI. V was cut by 1 base and J by 0 bases, with 7 bases left in between. The CDR3: CASSEEAGSGANVLTF. CDR3 DNA: TGTGCCAGCAGTGAAGAGGCAGGCTCTGGGGCCAACGTCCTGACTTTC. The whole variable domain, remainder taken from reference TRBV2 and TRBJ2-6, is EPEVTQTPSHQVTQMGQEVILRCVPISNHLYFYWYRQILGQKVEFLVSFYNNEISEKSEIFDDQFSVERPDGSNFTLKIRSTKLEDSAMYFCASSEEAGSGANVLTFGAGSRLTVL.

The chain is built from TRBV10-3 and TRBJ2-3, with 8 bases aligning to TRBD2. Trimming at V came to 4 bases and at J to 1 base, leaving 1 base not matched to a gene. Germline V lookup: CDR1 ENHRY, CDR2 SYGVKD. The CDR3 has 14 residues. CDR3 DNA sequence: TGTGCCATCAGTGTAGCGGGGCGCACAGATACGCAGTATTTT. Translating it yields CAISVAGRTDTQYF.

This chain joins TRBV7-9 and TRBJ2-7, with TRBD1 identical over 7 bases. Germline V gene data show CDR1 as SEHNR and CDR2 as FQNEAQ (reference sequence). With 7 bases clipped from V and 5 bases from J, the junction kept 8 bases outside the gene matches. The CDR3 has 13 amino acids. The CDR3 sequence: CASTGQWFNEQYF. As DNA, the CDR3 is TGTGCCAGCACGGGACAGTGGTTCAACGAGCAGTACTTC.

This clone was recorded once. The V and J genes are TRBV5-1 and TRBJ2-7; D uncertain. This CDR3 comprises 12 residues. Germline CDR1 reads SGHRS; CDR2 reads YFSETQ. Trimming pared 1 base from V and 1 base from J, leaving 3 bases between. The CDR3 region has the DNA TGCGCCAGCAGCTTGACGTCCTACGAGCAGTACTTC. Amino acid sequence: CASSLTSYEQYF.

V gene TRBV2 combines with J gene TRBJ2-1; 8 nucleotides align to TRBD1. There are 16 residues in the CDR3. Trimming took 5 bases from V and 1 from J; bases not matched to a gene: 7. In germline, CDR1 is SNHLY, CDR2 FYNNEI. CDR3 coding DNA: TGTGCCAGCAGTCGCTCACAGGGGGAATCCTACAATGAGCAGTTCTTC. Amino acid sequence: CASSRSQGESYNEQFF.

This chain's CDR3 is CASSLDIASTDTQYF. DNA of the CDR3: TGCGCCAGCAGCTTGGACATTGCCAGCACAGATACGCAGTATTTT. This chain links TRBV5-1 with TRBJ2-3; D is uncertain. With 0 bases removed from V and 0 bases from J, the gap between germline ends came to 8 bases. This CDR3 is built from 15 residues. Germline V gene sequence: CDR1 SGHRS, CDR2 YFSETQ.

This chain joins TRBV19 and TRBJ1-2; tentative D call: TRBD1 (5 bases). Germline loops: CDR1 LNHDA, CDR2 SQIVND (reference sequence). The CDR3 length is 15 residues. V lost 3 bases and J 4 bases, leaving 15 bases between the germline ends. CDR3 loop: CASSIGWAGTYGYTF. The CDR3 DNA follows: TGTGCCAGTAGTATCGGATGGGCAGGGACCTATGGCTACACCTTC.

The chain joins TRBV6-6 to TRBJ2-4; D unclear. The V gene lost 7 bases and the J gene lost 5 bases, with 18 bases spanning the gap. Germline loops: CDR1 MNHNY, CDR2 SVGAGI (reference sequence). The length of the CDR3 is 15 residues. The CDR3 sequence is CASTLGVPMENIQYF. The DNA for the CDR3 is TGTGCCAGCACTCTTGGGGTGCCGATGGAAAACATTCAGTACTTC.

This chain connects TRBV25-1 to TRBJ1-5; D uncertain. CDR1 and CDR2 (germline): MGHDK, SYGVNS. Trimming removed 7 bases from V and 0 bases from J, with 13 bases in between. The CDR3 extends over 15 amino acids. The CDR3 coding sequence is TGTGCCAGCAAAGGTCAGCTTTATAGCAATCAGCCCCAGCATTTT. Protein sequence: CASKGQLYSNQPQHF.

This clone was recorded a few times. The chain combines TRBV14 with TRBJ2-7; no definite D call. Trimming shortened V by 4 bases and J by 0 bases, and 10 bases separated the two germline ends. This CDR3 region has 14 residues. Germline CDR1 and CDR2: SGHDN and FVKESK. CDR3 DNA: TGTGCCAGCAGCCCGACCAGGTCCTCCTACGAGCAGTACTTC. Translating gives CASSPTRSSYEQYF.